Detailed here is one T cell receptor (beta chain). Its antigen specificity is not known. Per-nucleotide qualities are absent, and no much larger clonotype sits a single base away. Relative to germline, V is 0 bases shorter and J is 2 bases shorter, with 10 bases between their ends. From a lookup of the germline V gene, CDR1 and CDR2 are SGDLS and YYNGEE. From the cysteine up to the phenylalanine, the CDR3 has a length of 15 residues. The CDR3 DNA has 45 bases and is translated from base 1. Sequencing was performed on an Illumina NovaSeq 6000. TCRalpha and TCRbeta cDNA libraries were built by 5'RACE with constant-segment primers, adding sample barcodes and unique molecular identifiers. Trizol reagent was used to extract RNA from every sample. Amplification of the libraries took two PCR steps, and the second step added a second sample barcode plus Illumina TruSeq adapters. Libraries were sequenced on an Illumina NovaSeq with 2 x 150 bp paired-end reads. The study's own analysis went as follows. With migec v1.2.7, reads were demultiplexed and then collapsed into UMI-guided consensus sequences. Using mixcr v2.1.11, UMI consensuses were aligned to TRA and TRB V and J templates and then assembled into clonotypes. A clonotype was counted as expanded or contracted only when both edgeR and NoisET called the clonotype significant, with the noise models trained on biological replicates. For edgeR calls, a false discovery rate-adjusted p below 0.01 and a log2 fold-change threshold of 1 were applied. As an exploratory analysis of dynamics, max-normalized trajectories of the 1000 most abundant clonotypes were examined by PCA with hierarchical clustering. Each responding clone was given a CD4 or CD8 phenotype based on the CD4+ and CD8+ repertoires, which had been sequenced separately. TCRdb passed the public sequencing reads through fastp at Q25 and MiXCR, retaining productive beta sequences. Identical CDR3 proteins give one entry, which carries the most common genes and DNA. TCRdb, not the authors, supplied the V and J calls. Counted in this sample were roughly 500,000 distinct CDR3 sequences; around 21% of them appeared once. The ten largest clones add up to around an eighth of the sample.

This record belongs to a study of T-cell memory formation after mild COVID-19 (dated by TCRdb to 2020 to 2022). About the investigation overall: Most TCR sequence clusters were specific to one of the two donors. In a couple of donors, T-cell clones that expanded and contracted after mild COVID-19 were tracked by sequencing TCRalpha and TCRbeta repertoires over time. The cohort comprised two young, previously healthy adult volunteers, one female and one male.

Ficoll-Paque density gradient centrifugation was the method used to isolate PBMCs. Overall results and qualifications from the work: Contracting CD4+ clones turned up mainly in the CM and EM memory subsets, whereas EMRA was where CD8+ clones were enriched. Some responding clones were detected in pre-infection memory, suggesting pre-existing cross-reactive memory T cells joined the SARS-CoV-2 response. The study covered only a couple of mild cases, and larger cohorts including severe cases with pre-infection samples were considered necessary. Clones contracting from day 15 to 85 had balanced CD4/CD8 phenotypes, while a second wave expanding from day 15 to 37 was biased towards CD4+. SARS-CoV-2 specificity of the second-wave clones peaking on day 37 was not confirmed.

The TCR sequence derives from an adult woman who had mild COVID-19 (a few samples of this study predate the infection). The sample titles of this study are shuffled in the database, so cell type and time point are left out; the donor was told from shared clones. Recombination linked TRBV9 to TRBJ2-3; the D gene remains uncertain. What was sequenced was PBMCs or a T cell subset sorted from them (not recorded which). The nucleotide sequence is TGTGCCAGCAGCGTAGCAGCCCTAACCACAGATACGCAGTATTTT. Its translation is CASSVAALTTDTQYF.